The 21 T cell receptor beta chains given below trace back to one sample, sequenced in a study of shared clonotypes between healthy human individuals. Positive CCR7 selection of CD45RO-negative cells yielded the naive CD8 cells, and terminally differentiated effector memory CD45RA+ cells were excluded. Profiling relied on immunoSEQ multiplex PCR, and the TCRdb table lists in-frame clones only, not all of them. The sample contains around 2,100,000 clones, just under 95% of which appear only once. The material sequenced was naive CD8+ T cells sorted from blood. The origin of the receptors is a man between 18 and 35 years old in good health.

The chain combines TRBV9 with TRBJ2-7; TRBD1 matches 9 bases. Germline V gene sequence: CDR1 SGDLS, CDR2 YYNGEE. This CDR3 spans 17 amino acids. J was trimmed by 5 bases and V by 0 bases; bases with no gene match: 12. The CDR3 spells CASSVAGGGTGQDEQYF. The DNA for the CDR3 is TGTGCCAGCAGCGTAGCTGGGGGCGGGACAGGGCAGGACGAGCAGTACTTC. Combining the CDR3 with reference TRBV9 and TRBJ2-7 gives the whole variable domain DSGVTQTPKHLITATGQRVTLRCSPRSGDLSVYWYQQSLDQGLQFLIQYYNGEERAKGNILERFSAQQFPDLHSELNLSSLELGDSALYFCASSVAGGGTGQDEQYFGPGTRLTVT.

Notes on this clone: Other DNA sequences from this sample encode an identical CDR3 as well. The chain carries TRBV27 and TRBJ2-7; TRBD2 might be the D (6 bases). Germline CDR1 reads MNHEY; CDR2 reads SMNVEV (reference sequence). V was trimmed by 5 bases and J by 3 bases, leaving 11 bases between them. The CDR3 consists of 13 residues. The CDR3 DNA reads TGTGCCAGCAGTCTAGGGACTCACTACGAGCAGTACTTC. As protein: CASSLGTHYEQYF.

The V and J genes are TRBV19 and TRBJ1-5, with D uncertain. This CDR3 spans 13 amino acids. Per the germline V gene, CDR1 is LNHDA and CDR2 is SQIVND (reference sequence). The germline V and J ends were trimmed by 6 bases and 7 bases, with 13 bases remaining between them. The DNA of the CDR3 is TGTGCCAGTAGGGAAGAGGGATTACAGCCCCAGCATTTT. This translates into CASREEGLQPQHF.

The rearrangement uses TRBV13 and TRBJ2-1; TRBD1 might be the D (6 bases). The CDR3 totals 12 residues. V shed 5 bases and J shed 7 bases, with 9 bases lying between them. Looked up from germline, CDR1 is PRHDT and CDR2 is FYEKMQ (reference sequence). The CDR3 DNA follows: TGTGCCAGCAGCCACAGGGTTAATGAGCAGTTCTTC. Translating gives CASSHRVNEQFF.

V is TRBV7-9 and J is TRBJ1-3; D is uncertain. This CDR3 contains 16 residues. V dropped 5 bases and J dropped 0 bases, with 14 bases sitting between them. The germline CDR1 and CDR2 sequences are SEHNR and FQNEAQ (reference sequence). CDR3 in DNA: TGTGCCAGCAGCCCTACGGTCCCGAGCTCTGGAAACACCATATATTTT. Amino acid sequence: CASSPTVPSSGNTIYF. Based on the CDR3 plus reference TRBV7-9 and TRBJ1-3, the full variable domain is DTGVSQNPRHKITKRGQNVTFRCDPISEHNRLYWYRQTLGQGPEFLTYFQNEAQLEKSRLLSDRFSAERPKGSFSTLEIQRTEQGDSAMYLCASSPTVPSSGNTIYFGEGSWLTVV.

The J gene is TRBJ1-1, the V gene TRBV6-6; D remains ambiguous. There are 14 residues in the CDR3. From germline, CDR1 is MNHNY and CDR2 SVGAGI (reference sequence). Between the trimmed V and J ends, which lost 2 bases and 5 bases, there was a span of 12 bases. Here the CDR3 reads CASSYGQARTEAFF. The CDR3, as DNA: TGTGCCAGCAGTTACGGGCAGGCGCGTACTGAAGCTTTCTTT.

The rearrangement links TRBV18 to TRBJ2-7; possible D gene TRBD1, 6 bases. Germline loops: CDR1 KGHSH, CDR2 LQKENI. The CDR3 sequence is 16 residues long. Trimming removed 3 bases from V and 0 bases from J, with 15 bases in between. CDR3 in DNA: TGTGCCAGCTCACCGGACAGCCTAGCCTTCTCCTACGAGCAGTACTTC. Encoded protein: CASSPDSLAFSYEQYF.

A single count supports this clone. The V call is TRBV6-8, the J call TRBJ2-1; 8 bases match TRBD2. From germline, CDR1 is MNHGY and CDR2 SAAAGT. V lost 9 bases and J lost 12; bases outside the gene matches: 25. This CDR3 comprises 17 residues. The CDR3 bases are TGTGCCAGGGTCCAGCGGTCAACTAGCGGCCCGTATTCGGGGCAGTTCTTC. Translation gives CARVQRSTSGPYSGQFF.

DNA for the CDR3: TGTGCCAGCAGCTTAGGGGTAGGGGGGGGTCAGCCCCAGCATTTT. This translates into CASSLGVGGGQPQHF. The chain links TRBV7-2 to TRBJ1-5; possible D gene TRBD1, 6 bases. Per the germline V gene, CDR1 is SGHTA and CDR2 is FQGNSA. The CDR3 is 15 amino acids. V lost 1 base and J lost 6, with 13 bases in between.

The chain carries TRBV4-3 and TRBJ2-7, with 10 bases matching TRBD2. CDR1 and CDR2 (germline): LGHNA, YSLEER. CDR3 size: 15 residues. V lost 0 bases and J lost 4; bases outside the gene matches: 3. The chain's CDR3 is CASSQDKAGGYEQYF. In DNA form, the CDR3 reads TGCGCCAGCAGCCAAGATAAAGCGGGAGGGTACGAGCAGTACTTC.

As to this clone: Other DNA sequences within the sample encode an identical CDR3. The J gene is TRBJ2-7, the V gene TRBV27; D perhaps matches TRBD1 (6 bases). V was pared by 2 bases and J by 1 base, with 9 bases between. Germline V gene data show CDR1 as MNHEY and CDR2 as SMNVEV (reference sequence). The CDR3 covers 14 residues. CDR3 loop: CASSLGTGSYEQYF. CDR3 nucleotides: TGTGCCAGCAGTTTAGGAACAGGGTCCTACGAGCAGTACTTC.

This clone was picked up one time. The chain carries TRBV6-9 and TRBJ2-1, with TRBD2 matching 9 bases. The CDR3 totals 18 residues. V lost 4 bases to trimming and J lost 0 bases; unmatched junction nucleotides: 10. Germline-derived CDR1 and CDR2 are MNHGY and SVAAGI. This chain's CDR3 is CASSLIAGAGFSYNEQFF. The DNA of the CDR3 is TGTGCCAGCAGTTTAATAGCGGGGGCAGGCTTCTCCTACAATGAGCAGTTCTTC.

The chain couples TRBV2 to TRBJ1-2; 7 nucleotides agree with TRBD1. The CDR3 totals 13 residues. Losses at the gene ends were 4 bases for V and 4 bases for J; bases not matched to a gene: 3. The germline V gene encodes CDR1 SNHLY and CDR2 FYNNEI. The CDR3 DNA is TGTGCCAGCAGTGTAGGGACAGCCTATGGCTACACCTTC. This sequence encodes CASSVGTAYGYTF.

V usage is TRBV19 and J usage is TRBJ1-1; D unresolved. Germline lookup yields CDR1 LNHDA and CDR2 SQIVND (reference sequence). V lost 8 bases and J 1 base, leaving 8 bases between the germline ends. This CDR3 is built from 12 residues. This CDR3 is CASQDRNTEAFF. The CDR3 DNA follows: TGTGCCAGTCAAGACCGGAACACTGAAGCTTTCTTT. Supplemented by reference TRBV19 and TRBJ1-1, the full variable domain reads DGGITQSPKYLFRKEGQNVTLSCEQNLNHDAMYWYRQDPGQGLRLIYYSQIVNDFQKGDIAEGYSVSREKKESFPLTVTSAQKNPTAFYLCASQDRNTEAFFGQGTRLTVV.

The CDR3 DNA is TGCGCCAGCAGACAGAACCCGGGACAGCGTTACGAGCAGTACTTC. This encodes CASRQNPGQRYEQYF. V gene TRBV5-1 combines with J gene TRBJ2-7; TRBD1 aligns across 7 bases. CDR3 length: 15 amino acids. Germline trimming cut 5 bases from V and 4 bases from J; bases unmatched to any gene: 12. Germline assignment: CDR1 SGHRS and CDR2 YFSETQ. The whole variable domain, remainder taken from reference TRBV5-1 and TRBJ2-7, is KAGVTQTPRYLIKTRGQQVTLSCSPISGHRSVSWYQQTPGQGLQFLFEYFSETQRNKGNFPGRFSGRQFSNSRSEMNVSTLELGDSALYLCASRQNPGQRYEQYFGPGTRLTVT.

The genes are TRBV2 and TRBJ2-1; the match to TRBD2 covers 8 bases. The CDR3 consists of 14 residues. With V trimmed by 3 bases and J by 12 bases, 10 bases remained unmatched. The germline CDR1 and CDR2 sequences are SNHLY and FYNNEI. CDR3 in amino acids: CASSDPTGGLPQFF. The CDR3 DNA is TGTGCCAGCAGTGACCCGACGGGGGGGCTCCCGCAGTTCTTC.

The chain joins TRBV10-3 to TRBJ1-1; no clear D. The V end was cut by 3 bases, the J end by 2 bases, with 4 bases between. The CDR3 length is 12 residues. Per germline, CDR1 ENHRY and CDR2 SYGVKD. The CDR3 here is CAISDQNTEAFF. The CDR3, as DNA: TGTGCCATCAGTGATCAAAACACTGAAGCTTTCTTT.

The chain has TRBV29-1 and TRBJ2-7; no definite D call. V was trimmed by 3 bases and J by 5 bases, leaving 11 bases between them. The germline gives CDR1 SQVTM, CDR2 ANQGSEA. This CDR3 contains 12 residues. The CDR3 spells CSVESMVHEQYF. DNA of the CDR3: TGCAGCGTTGAGAGTATGGTCCACGAGCAGTACTTC.

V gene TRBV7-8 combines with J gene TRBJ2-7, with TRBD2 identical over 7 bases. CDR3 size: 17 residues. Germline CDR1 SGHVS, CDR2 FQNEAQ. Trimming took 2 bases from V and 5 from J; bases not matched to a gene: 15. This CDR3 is CASSLNLAGVLGDEQYF. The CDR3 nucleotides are TGTGCCAGCAGCTTAAACCTCGCGGGGGTCTTAGGGGACGAGCAGTACTTC.

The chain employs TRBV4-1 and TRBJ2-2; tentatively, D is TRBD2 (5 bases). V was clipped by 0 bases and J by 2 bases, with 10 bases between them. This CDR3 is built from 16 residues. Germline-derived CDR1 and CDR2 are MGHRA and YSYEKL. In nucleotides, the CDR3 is TGCGCCAGCAGCCAAGAAGGGAGTTATAACACCGGGGAGCTGTTTTTT. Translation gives CASSQEGSYNTGELFF.

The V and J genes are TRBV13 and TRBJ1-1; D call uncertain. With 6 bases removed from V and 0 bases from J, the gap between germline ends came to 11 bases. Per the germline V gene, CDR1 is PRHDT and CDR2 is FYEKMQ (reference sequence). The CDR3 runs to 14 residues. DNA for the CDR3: TGTGCCAGCAGTCTATATTCAGTGAACACTGAAGCTTTCTTT. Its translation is CASSLYSVNTEAFF.